This TCR beta chain came from a study of T cell responses to AZD1222 COVID-19 vaccine. Study-wide results and caveats: Breadth and depth of Spike-specific TCRs rose after two AZD1222 doses.

About this clone: Its matching antigen is unknown.

Germline V CDR1 and CDR2: SGHAT, FQDESV (reference sequence). This CDR3 spans 14 amino acids. V lost 5 bases, J lost 4 bases, and 6 bases stayed unmatched. Assay: immunoSEQ multiplex PCR; the TCRdb copy retains only in-frame clones and omits some. The data hold about 150,000 clones, with roughly nine tenths observed a single time. The TCR originated in an adult in good health. Sequenced here: peripheral blood, sampled on day 0 of AZD1222 vaccination. This rearrangement joins TRBV11-1 to TRBJ2-5, with 8 bases aligning to TRBD1. CDR3 region: CASSPGGTGETQYF. The CDR3 DNA follows: TGTGCCAGCAGCCCAGGGGGGACAGGAGAGACCCAGTACTTC.